Listed below are T cell receptor beta chains from one sample, sequenced in a study of T cell repertoires in cytomegalovirus infection. These receptors' targets are unknown. Using its own MiXCR run on the reads, TCRdb lists one record per CDR3 protein. Among 700,000 to 900,000 distinct CDR3 sequences listed, 25% to 35% were seen once. Sequences were derived from cultured CD8+ T cells from PBMCs, sampled from culture after CMV antigen stimulation. These receptors were taken from a human donor in good health (CMV status not recorded). Some clones in this sample may be carry-over from other donors' samples. CDR3s include the opening cysteine and the closing phenylalanine or tryptophan.

v_call: TRBV27
j_call: TRBJ1-1
cdr3_aa: CASSPGTLAEAFF

v_call: TRBV7-8
j_call: TRBJ2-3
cdr3_aa: CASSLAGGSQDTQYF

v_call: TRBV11-2
j_call: TRBJ1-1
cdr3_aa: CASSSSLGVTEAFF

v_call: TRBV4-1
j_call: TRBJ1-1
cdr3_aa: CASSQQAGRAEAFF

v_call: TRBV7-9
j_call: TRBJ2-2
cdr3_aa: CASSPSRGTGELFF

v_call: TRBV29-1
j_call: TRBJ2-7
cdr3_aa: CSVVDDRRSYEQYF

v_call: TRBV20-1
j_call: TRBJ1-1
cdr3_aa: CSARDWTVSETEAFF

v_call: TRBV7-9
j_call: TRBJ1-2
cdr3_aa: CASRGGRNLYTF

v_call: TRBV7-6
j_call: TRBJ2-7
cdr3_aa: CASSLVAARDYEQYF

v_call: TRBV20-1
j_call: TRBJ2-1
cdr3_aa: CSARVVRHEQFF

v_call: TRBV12-3/TRBV12-4
j_call: TRBJ1-5
cdr3_aa: CASSPHSLLGQPQHF

v_call: TRBV28
j_call: TRBJ2-2
cdr3_aa: CASSSVPFSTGELFF

v_call: TRBV28
j_call: TRBJ1-3
cdr3_aa: CASSFRVGIGNTIYF

v_call: TRBV7-6
j_call: TRBJ1-2
cdr3_aa: CASSFPDISGYTF

v_call: TRBV19
j_call: TRBJ1-1
cdr3_aa: CASSTRGRMNTEAFF

v_call: TRBV2
j_call: TRBJ2-7
cdr3_aa: CASGGDYGQMYEQYF

v_call: TRBV7-2
j_call: TRBJ2-5
cdr3_aa: CASSYWTAQETQYF

v_call: TRBV12-3/TRBV12-4
j_call: TRBJ2-6
cdr3_aa: CASILAGSGAGANVLTF

v_call: TRBV27
j_call: TRBJ1-2
cdr3_aa: CASSLSAWTGVNYGYTF

v_call: TRBV6-5
j_call: TRBJ2-1
cdr3_aa: CASSYSKRGGINEQFF

v_call: TRBV7-6
j_call: TRBJ2-2
cdr3_aa: CASSPGQGDTGELFF

v_call: TRBV7-6
j_call: TRBJ2-1
cdr3_aa: CASSRGGGTYNEQFF

v_call: TRBV6-6
j_call: TRBJ1-3
cdr3_aa: CASSPRGGNTIYF

v_call: TRBV12-3/TRBV12-4
j_call: TRBJ1-2
cdr3_aa: CASSRFVRLGYGYTF

v_call: TRBV5-6
j_call: TRBJ1-5
cdr3_aa: CASSLGDHQPQHF

v_call: TRBV5-1
j_call: TRBJ2-2
cdr3_aa: CASSFLAGPNTGELFF

v_call: TRBV27
j_call: TRBJ2-7
cdr3_aa: CASAGGPRYEQYF

v_call: TRBV4-1
j_call: TRBJ2-1
cdr3_aa: CASSQSSGGGSYNEQFF

v_call: TRBV28
j_call: TRBJ2-5
cdr3_aa: CASSTPFSGVGETQYF

v_call: TRBV6-2/TRBV6-3
j_call: TRBJ1-2
cdr3_aa: CASSYSTLTNYGYTF